These T cell receptor beta chains were read from a single sample in a study of tumor T cells in aggressive B-cell lymphoma. The data were produced by immunoSEQ multiplex PCR, yet TCRdb's version contains in-frame clones alone and is incomplete. Of 2,000 to 3,000 clones in the sample, about 80% were seen once. The sequencing input was tumor tissue. The source is an adult with diffuse large B cell lymphoma. Both conserved end residues are trimmed from each CDR3.

CDR3 protein: AWSLGSLYEQY
V gene: TRBV30
J gene: TRBJ2-7

CDR3 protein: ASRGNPGEQF
V gene: TRBV30
J gene: TRBJ2-1

CDR3 protein: ASSLSLSTPGGYT
V gene: TRBV11-2
J gene: TRBJ1-2

CDR3 protein: AWNRELGQPLH
V gene: TRBV30
J gene: TRBJ1-6

CDR3 protein: ASSLSMQGHDEQY
V gene: TRBV18
J gene: TRBJ2-7

CDR3 protein: ASSTQTSGGPTGELF
V gene: TRBV18
J gene: TRBJ2-2

CDR3 protein: AVGQLYNSPLH
V gene: TRBV30
J gene: TRBJ1-6

CDR3 protein: ASSLTPQSYEQY
V gene: TRBV28
J gene: TRBJ2-7

CDR3 protein: ASSLRPTSGAGGEQF
V gene: TRBV5-5
J gene: TRBJ2-1

CDR3 protein: ASSLVPGVSANVLT
V gene: TRBV5-1
J gene: TRBJ2-6

CDR3 protein: SIDKSSTDTQY
V gene: TRBV29-1
J gene: TRBJ2-3

CDR3 protein: ASSERSSGNTIY
V gene: TRBV2
J gene: TRBJ1-3

CDR3 protein: AWSVLPSGTGELF
V gene: TRBV30
J gene: TRBJ2-2

CDR3 protein: ASSLALEAETQY
V gene: TRBV5-6
J gene: TRBJ2-5

CDR3 protein: ASSLGLMQF
V gene: TRBV7-3
J gene: TRBJ2-1

CDR3 protein: ASRWGTSGSTDTQY
V gene: TRBV19
J gene: TRBJ2-3

CDR3 protein: ASSQESAYGYT
V gene: TRBV4-2
J gene: TRBJ1-2

CDR3 protein: ASSGGGRPNEKLF
V gene: TRBV7-6
J gene: TRBJ1-4

CDR3 protein: AFSGTGRTYEQY
V gene: TRBV30
J gene: TRBJ2-7

CDR3 protein: ASSRSAGAYTEAF
V gene: TRBV5-4
J gene: TRBJ1-1

CDR3 protein: ASSSLQGAYGYI
V gene: TRBV28
J gene: TRBJ1-2

CDR3 protein: AWSASIFYT
V gene: TRBV30
J gene: TRBJ1-2

CDR3 protein: AWIGQGSEQY
V gene: TRBV30
J gene: TRBJ2-7

CDR3 protein: AISESGQAGEQY
V gene: TRBV10-3
J gene: TRBJ2-7

CDR3 protein: ASSPPGSNQPQH
V gene: TRBV5-5
J gene: TRBJ1-5